Described below is a single T cell receptor (beta chain) sequence and its context. Antigen: not known. Each donor's blood draw was around 10 milliliters of peripheral blood. The authors ran a second PCR of 7 to 11 cycles using a sample-barcoded 5' primer and a J-beta primer mix. In TCRdb, the 5' RACE reads were re-called with MiXCR into one record per CDR3 protein. The repertoire holds roughly 1,700,000 distinct CDR3 sequences, with about 28% as singletons. The sample comes from a study of blood T cells in healthy people across ages. Study details: Roughly one uniquely barcoded beta molecule per two T cells was captured.

Study findings and constraints: Diversity was higher, and naive CD4+ cells more numerous, in long-lived donors than in aged donors.

The CDR3 has 15 amino acids. V was pared by 5 bases and J by 0 bases, with 4 bases of the junction left unmatched. The germline V gene encodes CDR1 SGHRS and CDR2 YFSETQ. This chain links TRBV5-1 with TRBJ2-3; 9 bases align to TRBD2. The TCR comes from a woman aged 30 to 39 in good health. Sequencing was performed on blood. The CDR3 loop is CASRASGTSTDTQYF. The DNA of the CDR3 is TGCGCCAGCAGGGCTAGCGGGACGAGCACAGATACGCAGTATTTT. Combining the CDR3 with reference TRBV5-1 and TRBJ2-3 gives the whole variable domain KAGVTQTPRYLIKTRGQQVTLSCSPISGHRSVSWYQQTPGQGLQFLFEYFSETQRNKGNFPGRFSGRQFSNSRSEMNVSTLELGDSALYLCASRASGTSTDTQYFGPGTRLTVL.